This T cell receptor beta chain comes out of a study of OX40 agonist ivuxolimab in advanced cancers. On this clone itself: Its antigen is unidentified.

TCRdb keeps only in-frame clones here, not all; method: immunoSEQ multiplex PCR. The data contain tens of thousands of clones, 94% of them singletons. The CDR3 loop spans 17 amino acids. Germline CDR1 and CDR2: GTSNPN and SVGIG (reference sequence). V was shortened by 5 bases and J by 0 bases, with 20 bases between the two germline ends. Findings and limits, study-wide: Those patients achieving a partial response at 0.1-3.0 mg/kg showed among the lowest clonal expansion. Expanded clones tended on average to be more numerous among CD8+ T cells than CD4+.

This material consisted of CD4+ or CD8+ T cells sorted from blood, taken in a trial of the OX40 agonist ivuxolimab. The V call is TRBV30, the J call TRBJ2-1, with D tentatively TRBD2 (6 bases). This clonotype was obtained from an adult with an advanced solid tumor such as melanoma, head and neck, liver or kidney cancer. The CDR3 spells CAWEKVEGGLSYNEQFF. For the CDR3, the DNA is TGTGCCTGGGAGAAGGTGGAGGGAGGCCTCTCCTACAATGAGCAGTTCTTC.